This T cell receptor beta chain is from a study of beta chain features in type 1 diabetes. About the study: When patients were set against healthy donors, age, gender and cell yields were similar. Taken together, all samples contributed nearly 110 million examined sorted cells. Regarding the study as a whole: Highly expressing activated T cells could be over-counted with a cDNA template.

The authors reverse transcribed all of the isolated RNA, so sequencing captured expressed TCRB transcripts. Profiling relied on immunoSEQ multiplex PCR, and the TCRdb table lists in-frame clones only, not all of them. The sample gives around 310,000 clones, 9.5% to 11% of which show up once; about 0.015% is in the top ten. Per the germline V gene, CDR1 is MDHEN and CDR2 is SYDVKM. The CDR3 runs 14 residues. J gave up 13 bases and V 4 bases, and 14 bases lay outside the gene matches. This clone appeared a few times. Its cognate antigen is unknown. Every sorted population was more than 98% pure. Sample: naive CD4+ T cells from blood. The chain couples TRBV28 to TRBJ1-2; 8 bases line up with TRBD1. The receptor's source is a woman in her 30s in good health. The DNA of the CDR3 is TGTGCCAGCAGTTCGAGCCCGGACAGGGATCGGTGCACCTTC. Its translation: CASSSSPDRDRCTF.